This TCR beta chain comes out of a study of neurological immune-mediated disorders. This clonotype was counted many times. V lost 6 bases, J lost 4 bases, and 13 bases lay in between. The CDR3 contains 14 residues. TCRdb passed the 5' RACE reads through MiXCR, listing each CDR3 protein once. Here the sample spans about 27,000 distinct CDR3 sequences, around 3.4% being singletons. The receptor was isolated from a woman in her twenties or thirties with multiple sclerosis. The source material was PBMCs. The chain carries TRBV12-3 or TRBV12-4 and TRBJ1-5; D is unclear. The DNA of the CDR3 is TGTGCCAGCAGCCGGTCCCAAAGGAATCAGCCCCAGCATTTT. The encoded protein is CASSRSQRNQPQHF.